The rows below give T cell receptor beta chains drawn from one sample of a study of shared clonotypes between healthy human individuals. Some clones are missing from TCRdb's copy, which holds only in-frame ones; the method was immunoSEQ multiplex PCR. The sample contains millions of clones, 90% to 95% of which appear only once. Sequenced material: naive CD4+ T cells from PBMCs. These receptors were obtained from a man between 18 and 29 years old in good health. Some clones in this sample may be carry-over from other donors' samples. Each CDR3 is given with its conserved first and last residue. The D gene is left open where the match is weak. A clone size is listed for some rows: how often the clone was seen (once, few, many), or a class if it is expanded.

>.|TRBV9|TRBJ2-1|TRBD1
TGTGCCAGCAGCCTTACAGGGGGCAACTACAATGAGCAGTTCTTC
CASSLTGGNYNEQFF
>.|TRBV5-5|TRBJ1-2|.
TGTGCCAGCAGCTTGGCGACAGGACCTTTGGGGGATGGCTACACCTTC
CASSLATGPLGDGYTF
>.|TRBV7-9|TRBJ2-3|.
TGTGCCAGCAGTCCCAGGGCGGCAGGTGAAACTAGCACAGATACGCAGTATTTT
CASSPRAAGETSTDTQYF
>once|TRBV28|TRBJ1-2|.
TGTGCCAGCAGCCAGGCTATCGGGGGGGGATTAATTGGCTACACCTTC
CASSQAIGGGLIGYTF
>.|TRBV5-1|TRBJ1-1|.
TGCGCCAGCAGCTTGTCCTCCGGCGCAGGGGACACTGAAGCTTTCTTT
CASSLSSGAGDTEAFF
>.|TRBV18|TRBJ2-7|TRBD1
TGTGCCAGCTCACTACAGGACAGGTTCTACGAGCAGTACTTC
CASSLQDRFYEQYF
>.|TRBV19|TRBJ2-7|.
TGTGCCAGTAGTCGGCGTGGCAGCAACTACGAGCAGTACTTC
CASSRRGSNYEQYF
>.|TRBV9|TRBJ2-1|TRBD2
TGTGCCAGCAGCTTAGGACTAGCGGGAAATTACAATGAGCAGTTCTTC
CASSLGLAGNYNEQFF
>.|TRBV19|TRBJ2-1|TRBD1
TGTGCCAGTAGTACCCGGACAGGGGAGTATGAGCAGTTCTTC
CASSTRTGEYEQFF
>.|TRBV11-3|TRBJ1-5|TRBD1
TGTGCCAGCAGCTTAGCCGGGACAGGGGCCCCTGATTTT
CASSLAGTGAPDF
>.|TRBV11-3|TRBJ2-1|TRBD1
TGTGCCAGCAGCTTAGGACAGGGCGAGTTGGATGAGCAGTTCTTC
CASSLGQGELDEQFF
>once|TRBV7-3|TRBJ2-7|.
TGTGCCAGCAGCCCCCAAGGGGGAAGTGGTTACGAGCAGTACTTC
CASSPQGGSGYEQYF
>.|TRBV6-1|TRBJ2-2|TRBD2
TGTGCCAGCAGTGAAGGGACTAGTCACGGGGAGCTGTTTTTT
CASSEGTSHGELFF
>.|TRBV15|TRBJ1-2|.
TGTGCCACCAGCAGAAAGAAAACCGGGCTACTCTATGGCTACACCTTC
CATSRKKTGLLYGYTF
>.|TRBV5-1|TRBJ2-2|.
TGCGCCAGCAGCTTGTCTGGGGTCGGGGAGCTGTTTTTT
CASSLSGVGELFF
>once|TRBV15|TRBJ1-2|.
TGTGCCACCAGCAGAGATCGCGAGGGCCCCTTTAACTATGGCTACACCTTC
CATSRDREGPFNYGYTF